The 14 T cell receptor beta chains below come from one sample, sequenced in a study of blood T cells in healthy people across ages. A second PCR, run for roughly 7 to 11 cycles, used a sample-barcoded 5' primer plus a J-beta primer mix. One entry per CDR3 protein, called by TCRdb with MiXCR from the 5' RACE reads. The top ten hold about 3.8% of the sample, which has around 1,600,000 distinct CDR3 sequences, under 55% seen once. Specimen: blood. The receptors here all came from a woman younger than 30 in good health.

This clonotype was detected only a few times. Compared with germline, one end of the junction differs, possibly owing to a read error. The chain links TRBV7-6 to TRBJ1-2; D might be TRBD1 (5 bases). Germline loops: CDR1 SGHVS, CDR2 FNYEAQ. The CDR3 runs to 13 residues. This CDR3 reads CAISRDFRYGYTF. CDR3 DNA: TGTGCCATCAGCCGGGACTTTCGCTATGGCTACACCTTC.

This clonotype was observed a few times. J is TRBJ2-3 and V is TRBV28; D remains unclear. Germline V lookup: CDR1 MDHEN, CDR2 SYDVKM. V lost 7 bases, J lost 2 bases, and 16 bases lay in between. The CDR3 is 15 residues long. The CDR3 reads CASTSGPEITDTQYF. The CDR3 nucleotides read TGTGCCAGCACCTCCGGACCTGAGATCACAGATACGCAGTATTTT.

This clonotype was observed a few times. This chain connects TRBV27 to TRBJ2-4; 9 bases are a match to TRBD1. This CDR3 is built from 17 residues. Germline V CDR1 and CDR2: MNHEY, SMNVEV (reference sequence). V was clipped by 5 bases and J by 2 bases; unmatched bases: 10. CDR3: CASSVTGTGLSKNIQYF. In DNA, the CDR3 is TGTGCCAGCAGTGTAACCGGGACAGGGTTATCCAAAAACATTCAGTACTTC.

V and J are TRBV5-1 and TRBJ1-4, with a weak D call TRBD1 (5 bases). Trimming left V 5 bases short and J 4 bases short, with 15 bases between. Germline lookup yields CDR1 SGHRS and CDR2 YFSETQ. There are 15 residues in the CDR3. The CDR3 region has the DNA TGCGCCAGCAGATCAACCGGGACGGATAATGAAAAACTGTTTTTT. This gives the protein CASRSTGTDNEKLFF.

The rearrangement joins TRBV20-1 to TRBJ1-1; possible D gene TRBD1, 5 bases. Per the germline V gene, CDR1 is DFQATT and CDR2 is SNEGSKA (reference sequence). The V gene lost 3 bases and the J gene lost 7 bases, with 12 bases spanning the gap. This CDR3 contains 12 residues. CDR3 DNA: TGCAGTGCTAGGAAGACAGCGATTGAAGCTTTCTTT. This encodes CSARKTAIEAFF.

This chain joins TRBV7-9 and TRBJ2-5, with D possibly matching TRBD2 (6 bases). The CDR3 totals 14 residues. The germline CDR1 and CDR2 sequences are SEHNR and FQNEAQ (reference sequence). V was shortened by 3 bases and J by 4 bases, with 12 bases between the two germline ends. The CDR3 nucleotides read TGTGCCAGCAGCTTCGGAGGGCAGCCAGAGACCCAGTACTTC. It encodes CASSFGGQPETQYF.

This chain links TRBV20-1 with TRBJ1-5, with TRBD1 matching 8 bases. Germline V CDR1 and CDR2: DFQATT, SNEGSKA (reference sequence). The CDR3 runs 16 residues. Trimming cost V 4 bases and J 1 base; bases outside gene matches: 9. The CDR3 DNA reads TGCAGTGCTAAATTCCAGGGGGCCCCAAGCAATCAGCCCCAGCATTTT. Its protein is CSAKFQGAPSNQPQHF.

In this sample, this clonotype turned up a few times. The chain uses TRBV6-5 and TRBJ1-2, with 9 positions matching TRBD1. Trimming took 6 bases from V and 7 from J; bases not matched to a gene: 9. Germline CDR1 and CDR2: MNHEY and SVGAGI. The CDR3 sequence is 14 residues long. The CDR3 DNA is TGTGCCAGCAGCACCTTCACAGGGGGCTGTGGCTACACCTTC. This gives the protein CASSTFTGGCGYTF.

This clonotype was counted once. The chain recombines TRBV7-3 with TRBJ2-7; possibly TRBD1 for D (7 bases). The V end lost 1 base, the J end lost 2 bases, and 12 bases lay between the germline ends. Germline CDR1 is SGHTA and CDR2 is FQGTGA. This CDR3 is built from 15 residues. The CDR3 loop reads CASSLSGTETYEQYF. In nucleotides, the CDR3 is TGTGCCAGCAGCTTAAGCGGGACAGAGACCTACGAGCAGTACTTC.

DNA of the CDR3: TGTGCCAGCAGTTTCCGAGTCAGGGGGCGTAATGAAGCTTTCTTT. This gives the protein CASSFRVRGRNEAFF. The chain recombines TRBV27 with TRBJ1-1; 8 bases match TRBD1. The CDR3 has 15 residues. Germline lookup yields CDR1 MNHEY and CDR2 SMNVEV (reference sequence). The ends lost 3 bases at V and 7 bases at J; junction bases unmatched: 10.

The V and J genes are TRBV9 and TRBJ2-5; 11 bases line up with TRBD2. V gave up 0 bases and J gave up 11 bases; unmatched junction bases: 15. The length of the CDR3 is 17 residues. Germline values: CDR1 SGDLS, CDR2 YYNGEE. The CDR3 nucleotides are TGTGCCAGCAGCGTAGAAGGCCCACTAGCGGGAGTGGGTGAGCAGTACTTC. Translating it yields CASSVEGPLAGVGEQYF. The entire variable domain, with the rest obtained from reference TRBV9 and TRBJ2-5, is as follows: DSGVTQTPKHLITATGQRVTLRCSPRSGDLSVYWYQQSLDQGLQFLIQYYNGEERAKGNILERFSAQQFPDLHSELNLSSLELGDSALYFCASSVEGPLAGVGEQYFGPGTRLLVL.

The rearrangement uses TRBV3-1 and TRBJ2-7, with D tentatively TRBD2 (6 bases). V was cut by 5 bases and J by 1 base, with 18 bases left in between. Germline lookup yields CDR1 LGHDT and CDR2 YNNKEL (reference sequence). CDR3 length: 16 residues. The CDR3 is CASSSYSGEESYEQYF. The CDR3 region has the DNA TGTGCCAGCAGCTCCTATTCGGGGGAAGAGTCCTACGAGCAGTACTTC.

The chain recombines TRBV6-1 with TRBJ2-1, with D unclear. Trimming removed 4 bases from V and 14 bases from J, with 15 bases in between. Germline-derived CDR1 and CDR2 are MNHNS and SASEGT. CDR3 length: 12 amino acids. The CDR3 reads CASSAMGWWEFF. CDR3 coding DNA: TGTGCCAGCAGTGCCATGGGGTGGTGGGAGTTCTTC.

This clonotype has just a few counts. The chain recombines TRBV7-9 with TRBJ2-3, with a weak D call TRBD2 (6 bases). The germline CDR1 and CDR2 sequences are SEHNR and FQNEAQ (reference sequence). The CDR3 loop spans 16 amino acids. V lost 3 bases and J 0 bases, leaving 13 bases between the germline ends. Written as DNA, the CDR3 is TGTGCCAGCAGCTTCCCCACTAGCCGAAGCACAGATACGCAGTATTTT. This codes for CASSFPTSRSTDTQYF.